This TCR beta chain was captured in a study of post-analysis software for immune sequencing data. The authors incorporated unique molecular identifiers into the TCR beta cDNA libraries. Roughly 500,000 cDNA molecules were recovered from an input of roughly 0.85 to 10 million T cells. In TCRdb, the PCR reads were re-called with MiXCR into one record per CDR3 protein. The sample has roughly 650,000 distinct CDR3 sequences; 55% to 60% are singletons. Per the germline V gene, CDR1 is SGHVS and CDR2 is FQNEAQ. The germline V and J ends were trimmed by 2 bases and 4 bases, with 5 bases remaining between them. This CDR3 region has 13 residues. Overall study results and limits: Clustering by F measure revealed strong co-clustering among samples prepared together in one batch. Normalized Chao1 diversity in multiple sclerosis patients fell significantly below that of controls. About 5 TRBV segments (TRBV5-6, TRBV5-1 and TRBV20-1 among them) occurred more frequently in patients than in controls.

On this clonotype: Antigen: not known.

Sequencing was done on a sample of blood. This clonotype originated in a girl aged 2 to 9 with multiple sclerosis. This sequence joins TRBV7-8 and TRBJ2-2; no clear D. CDR3 coding DNA: TGTGCCAGCAGCTTATACGCCACCGGGGAGCTGTTTTTT. Amino acid sequence: CASSLYATGELFF.